This is a list of T cell receptor beta chains from one sample in a study of control samples from healthy donors and cancer patients. Clones were sequenced by immunoSEQ multiplex PCR, and TCRdb holds only the in-frame ones, with some missing. The sample has 100,000 to 150,000 clones; just under 90% are singletons. The sample consisted of PBMCs. These receptors were taken from a man over 45 with head and neck cancer. The CDR3 runs from the conserved cysteine through the conserved F or W. A D gene is named only where the DNA matches it firmly. Clone size, where shown, is once, few, many, or a class for clones that have expanded.

TRBV6-5	TRBJ2-1	NA	NA	CASGLGSNEQFF	TGTGCCAGCGGACTTGGAAGCAATGAGCAGTTCTTC
TRBV30	TRBJ1-6	TRBD1	NA	CAWSGTNRGDSPLHF	TGTGCCTGGAGTGGGACAAACAGGGGGGATTCACCCCTCCACTTT
TRBV10-3	TRBJ2-3	TRBD1	NA	CAIGPGTGQGDLDTQYF	TGTGCCATCGGACCGGGGACTGGACAGGGTGATTTAGATACGCAGTATTTT
TRBV7-6	TRBJ2-2	NA	NA	CASSLGPQRGNIGELFF	TGTGCCAGCAGCTTAGGCCCCCAGCGTGGAAACATCGGGGAGCTGTTTTTT
TRBV7-9	TRBJ2-2	NA	NA	CASSLERGAGTGELFF	TGTGCCAGCAGCTTAGAACGGGGCGCGGGCACCGGGGAGCTGTTTTTT
TRBV27	TRBJ2-5	NA	NA	CASSIEPGPEETQYF	TGTGCCAGCAGTATCGAGCCGGGACCCGAAGAGACCCAGTACTTC
TRBV4-1	TRBJ2-5	TRBD1	NA	CASSQVPQGDQETQYF	TGCGCCAGCAGCCAAGTCCCGCAGGGGGACCAAGAGACCCAGTACTTC
TRBV5-8	TRBJ2-3	TRBD1	NA	CASSFDSRAWTGGKDTQYF	TGTGCCAGCAGCTTCGACTCACGCGCCTGGACAGGGGGCAAAGATACGCAGTATTTT
TRBV5-1	TRBJ2-1	TRBD1	few	CASSLVSGTGRLGLFF	TGCGCCAGCAGCTTGGTGAGCGGGACAGGGAGACTTGGGCTGTTCTTC
TRBV19	TRBJ2-7	TRBD2	NA	CASSMTSGTSYEQYF	TGTGCCAGTAGTATGACTAGCGGGACATCCTACGAGCAGTACTTC
TRBV10-1	TRBJ2-1	TRBD2	NA	CATNPGLAGYNEQFF	TGCGCCACTAACCCCGGACTAGCGGGTTACAATGAGCAGTTCTTC
TRBV9	TRBJ1-1	NA	few	CASSARGGMNTEAFF	TGTGCCAGCAGCGCTCGAGGAGGGATGAACACTGAAGCTTTCTTT
TRBV28	TRBJ2-7	TRBD2	NA	CASSFSGGRDEQYF	TGTGCCAGCAGTTTTTCGGGCGGGAGAGACGAGCAGTACTTC
TRBV29-1	TRBJ1-1	TRBD1	NA	CSVRTGAEAFF	TGCAGCGTTAGGACAGGGGCTGAAGCTTTCTTT
TRBV29-1	TRBJ2-3	TRBD2	NA	CSVGGLAGGADTQYF	TGCAGCGTTGGGGGACTAGCGGGTGGGGCAGATACGCAGTATTTT
TRBV5-1	TRBJ2-2	TRBD1	NA	CASSLQTGGEAGELFF	TGCGCCAGCAGCTTGCAAACAGGGGGCGAGGCCGGGGAGCTGTTTTTT
TRBV5-4	TRBJ2-7	TRBD1	once	CASSPGQGAPHF	TGTGCCAGCAGCCCCGGACAGGGGGCGCCTCACTTC
TRBV5-1	TRBJ2-2	TRBD2	NA	CASSPRSGTSGAGELFF	TGCGCCAGCAGCCCCCGCTCCGGGACTAGCGGCGCCGGGGAGCTGTTTTTT
TRBV18	TRBJ2-7	TRBD2	NA	CASSPRLAGSTNEQYF	TGTGCCAGCTCACCAAGACTAGCGGGGAGTACGAACGAGCAGTACTTC
TRBV3-1/TRBV3-2	TRBJ1-2	TRBD1	NA	CASSQGTGYYGYTF	TGTGCCAGCAGCCAAGGGACAGGGTACTATGGCTACACCTTC
TRBV28	TRBJ2-7	NA	NA	CASSSDMAYEQYF	TGTGCCAGCAGTTCGGACATGGCCTACGAGCAGTACTTC
TRBV18	TRBJ2-1	TRBD2	NA	CASSQQLTRAGGRTNEQFF	TGTGCCAGCTCGCAACAACTAACGCGAGCGGGGGGGCGGACCAATGAGCAGTTCTTC
TRBV29-1	TRBJ1-3	TRBD1	once	CSVNEQGAGNTIYF	TGCAGCGTTAATGAGCAGGGGGCTGGAAACACCATATATTTT
TRBV6-1	TRBJ1-6	NA	NA	CASSEIGARNSPLHF	TGTGCCAGCAGTGAAATAGGGGCGCGTAATTCACCCCTCCACTTT
TRBV28	TRBJ1-5	NA	NA	CASTLGVGVGNQPQHF	TGTGCCAGTACCTTGGGGGTTGGTGTAGGCAATCAGCCCCAGCATTTT
TRBV20-1	TRBJ2-5	NA	NA	CSASKTQYF	TGCAGTGCTAGTAAGACCCAGTACTTC
TRBV28	TRBJ1-1	NA	NA	CASSLGMANTEAFF	TGTGCCAGCAGTTTGGGGATGGCGAACACTGAAGCTTTCTTT
TRBV19	TRBJ2-2	NA	once	CASSTPSGWGGELFF	TGTGCCAGTAGTACCCCCTCCGGTTGGGGCGGGGAGCTGTTTTTT
TRBV27	TRBJ2-7	NA	NA	CASTSSGAYEQYF	TGTGCCAGCACCTCCTCGGGGGCCTACGAGCAGTACTTC
TRBV18	TRBJ2-5	NA	NA	CASSPPGTRVQETQYF	TGTGCCAGCTCACCTCCTGGGACGCGAGTACAAGAGACCCAGTACTTC
TRBV10-3	TRBJ1-2	TRBD1	few	CAISESRGLSYGYTF	TGTGCCATCAGTGAGTCAAGGGGGCTTTCGTACGGCTACACCTTC
TRBV4-1	TRBJ1-2	NA	NA	CASSQVGRNQDGYTF	TGCGCCAGCAGCCAAGTGGGACGCAATCAGGATGGCTACACCTTC
TRBV3-1/TRBV3-2	TRBJ2-1	NA	NA	CASSHFGAYNEQFF	TGTGCCAGCAGCCATTTTGGGGCCTACAATGAGCAGTTCTTC
TRBV29-1	TRBJ1-5	NA	NA	CSVQGLGQPQHF	TGCAGCGTACAGGGATTAGGTCAGCCCCAGCATTTT
TRBV4-2	TRBJ2-7	NA	NA	CASSQDLGAYEQYF	TGTGCCAGCAGCCAAGATCTGGGGGCTTACGAGCAGTACTTC
TRBV6-1	TRBJ2-3	TRBD2	once	CASSGSLAGWGKDTQYF	TGTGCCAGCAGTGGAAGCTTAGCGGGCTGGGGAAAGGATACGCAGTATTTT
TRBV18	TRBJ2-1	NA	NA	CASSPGHGPYNEQFF	TGTGCCAGCTCGCCCGGACACGGACCCTACAATGAGCAGTTCTTC
TRBV6-5	TRBJ2-7	NA	many	CASTADGSYEQYF	TGTGCCAGCACCGCGGACGGGTCCTACGAGCAGTACTTC
TRBV28	TRBJ2-5	NA	NA	CASSNTLGETQYF	TGTGCCAGCAGTAATACGCTTGGGGAGACCCAGTACTTC
TRBV30	TRBJ2-2	TRBD1	NA	CAWRRDRGNTGELFF	TGTGCCTGGAGGCGGGACAGGGGAAACACCGGGGAGCTGTTTTTT
TRBV10-1	TRBJ1-1	NA	NA	CASSESGVMGSEAFF	TGCGCCAGCAGTGAGTCGGGGGTCATGGGTTCTGAAGCTTTCTTT
TRBV2	TRBJ1-2	TRBD1	NA	CASTIWDSANYGYTF	TGTGCCAGCACAATTTGGGACAGCGCTAACTATGGCTACACCTTC
TRBV24-1	TRBJ2-1	NA	NA	CATSGELGTLHEQFF	TGTGCCACCAGTGGGGAGTTAGGAACCCTACACGAGCAGTTCTTC
TRBV28	TRBJ2-7	NA	NA	CASSLTGDWINYEQYF	TGTGCCAGCAGTCTTACCGGGGACTGGATAAACTACGAGCAGTACTTC
TRBV3-1/TRBV3-2	TRBJ2-6	NA	NA	CASSHRPSSGTNVLTF	TGTGCCAGCAGCCACCGACCGAGCTCTGGGACCAACGTCCTGACTTTC
TRBV5-1	TRBJ1-2	TRBD1	NA	CASSLGTGVGVGYGYTF	TGCGCCAGCAGCTTGGGCACAGGGGTCGGGGTCGGGTATGGCTACACCTTC
TRBV21-1	TRBJ2-3	NA	NA	CASSKGGTDRGDTQYF	TGTGCCAGCAGCAAAGGGGGGACGGATCGGGGAGATACGCAGTATTTT
TRBV6-5	TRBJ1-3	NA	few	CASSPGQRDTIYF	TGTGCCAGCAGCCCAGGACAGAGGGACACCATATATTTT
TRBV12-1	TRBJ1-4	NA	once	CASSLGERTGKNEKLFF	TGTGCCAGCAGTTTGGGGGAAAGGACAGGGAAAAATGAAAAACTGTTTTTT
TRBV25-1	TRBJ2-2	TRBD1	NA	CASSGQGLGGELFF	TGTGCCAGCAGTGGACAGGGCCTGGGCGGGGAGCTGTTTTTT
TRBV18	TRBJ2-5	NA	NA	CASSPVSDTTETQYF	TGTGCCAGCTCACCAGTGTCCGATACGACAGAGACCCAGTACTTC
TRBV6-5	TRBJ2-1	NA	few	CASSIWTTGRDEQFF	TGTGCCAGCAGTATCTGGACCACGGGCCGGGATGAGCAGTTCTTC
TRBV7-6	TRBJ2-5	NA	NA	CASSLGQAQETQYF	TGTGCCAGCAGCTTAGGGCAGGCCCAAGAGACCCAGTACTTC
TRBV28	TRBJ2-3	TRBD1	NA	CASSLGQGTDTQYF	TGTGCCAGCAGTTTAGGACAGGGGACAGATACGCAGTATTTT
TRBV11-1	TRBJ2-1	NA	NA	CASAGYNEQFF	TGTGCCAGCGCCGGGTACAATGAGCAGTTCTTC